Shown below are 5 T cell receptor beta chains from a single sample sequenced in a study of T cells after yellow fever vaccination. Via MiXCR, TCRdb re-called the 5' RACE reads, giving one row per CDR3 protein. The sample has some 600,000 distinct CDR3 sequences, approximately 16% seen once. This sample comprised PBMCs, obtained 5 days after the first yellow fever vaccination. These TCRs come from a man younger than 35 who received the YFV17D yellow fever vaccine.

Written as DNA, the CDR3 is TGCGCCAGCAGCTATGGGACAGGGCTTGATACGCAGTATTTT. This gives the protein CASSYGTGLDTQYF. This chain connects TRBV5-1 to TRBJ2-3; TRBD1 aligns across 9 bases. The CDR3 sequence is 14 residues long. Trimming at V came to 3 bases and at J to 6 bases, leaving 5 bases not matched to a gene. Germline V gene lookup returns CDR1 SGHRS and CDR2 YFSETQ.

The chain joins TRBV29-1 to TRBJ2-1; 8 nucleotides line up with TRBD2. Per germline, CDR1 SQVTM and CDR2 ANQGSEA. This CDR3 region has 14 residues. Trimming removed 7 bases from V and 5 bases from J; junction bases left unmatched: 10. The CDR3 DNA sequence: TGCAGCGCCCTAAGTAGCGGGGTAAACAATGAGCAGTTCTTC. Translation: CSALSSGVNNEQFF.

The V call is TRBV7-9, the J call TRBJ1-6; no reliable D call. Germline V CDR1 and CDR2: SEHNR, FQNEAQ (reference sequence). This CDR3 region has 14 residues. Trimming pared 0 bases from V and 13 bases from J, leaving 13 bases between. CDR3: CASSLASPLRPLHF. The CDR3 DNA reads TGTGCCAGCAGCTTAGCGTCCCCCTTGCGTCCCCTCCACTTT.

This clonotype has more than one count but fewer than ten. V gene TRBV4-1 combines with J gene TRBJ2-5, with no clear D. Germline assignment: CDR1 MGHRA and CDR2 YSYEKL. This CDR3 contains 16 residues. Deletions cut 1 base from V and 7 bases from J, with 19 bases between. CDR3 coding DNA: TGCGCCAGCAGCCAAGCTTCAATAGGGATCGAAGGGACCCAGTACTTC. Translating gives CASSQASIGIEGTQYF.

The V call is TRBV20-1, the J call TRBJ2-7, with 10 bases fitting TRBD1. The CDR3 has 15 amino acids. The V gene end was trimmed by 6 bases and the J gene end by 4 bases; junction bases not matched to a gene: 12. Germline loops: CDR1 DFQATT, CDR2 SNEGSKA (reference sequence). CDR3 coding DNA: TGCAGTGCGGGAGAGGCGACAGGGGGCTGGTACGAGCAGTACTTC. Translation gives CSAGEATGGWYEQYF.